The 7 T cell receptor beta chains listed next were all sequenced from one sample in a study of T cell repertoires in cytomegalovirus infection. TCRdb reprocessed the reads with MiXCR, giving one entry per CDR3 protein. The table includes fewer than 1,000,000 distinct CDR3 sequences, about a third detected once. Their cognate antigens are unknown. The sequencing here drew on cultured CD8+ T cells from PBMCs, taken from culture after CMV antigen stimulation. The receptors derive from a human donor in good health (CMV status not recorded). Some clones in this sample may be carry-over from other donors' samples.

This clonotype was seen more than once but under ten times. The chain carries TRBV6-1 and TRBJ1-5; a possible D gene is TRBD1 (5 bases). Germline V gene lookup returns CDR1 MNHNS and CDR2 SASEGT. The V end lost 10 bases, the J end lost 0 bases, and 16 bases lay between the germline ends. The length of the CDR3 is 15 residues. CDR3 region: CATSDIPYSNQPQHF. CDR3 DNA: TGTGCCACCTCGGACATTCCTTATAGCAATCAGCCCCAGCATTTT.

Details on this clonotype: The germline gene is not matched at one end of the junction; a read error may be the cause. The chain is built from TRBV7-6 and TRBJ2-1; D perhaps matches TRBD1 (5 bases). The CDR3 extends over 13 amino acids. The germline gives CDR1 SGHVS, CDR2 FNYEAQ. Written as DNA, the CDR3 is TGTGCTAGCAACTTCAGGGACTACAATGAGCAGTTCTTC. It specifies CASNFRDYNEQFF.

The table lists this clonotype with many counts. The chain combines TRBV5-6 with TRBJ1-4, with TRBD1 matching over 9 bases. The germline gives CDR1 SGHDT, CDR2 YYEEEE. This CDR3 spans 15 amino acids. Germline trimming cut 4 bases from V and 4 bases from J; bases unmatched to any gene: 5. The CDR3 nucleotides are TGTGCCAGCAGCCGCCTGGACAGGGGTAATGAAAAACTGTTTTTT. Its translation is CASSRLDRGNEKLFF.

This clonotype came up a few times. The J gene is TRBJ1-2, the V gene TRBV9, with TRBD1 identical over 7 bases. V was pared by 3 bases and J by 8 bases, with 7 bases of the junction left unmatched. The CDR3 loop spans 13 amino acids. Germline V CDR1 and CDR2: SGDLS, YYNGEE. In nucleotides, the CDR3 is TGTGCCAGCAGCGCCGATACAGGGGAAGGCTACACCTTC. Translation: CASSADTGEGYTF. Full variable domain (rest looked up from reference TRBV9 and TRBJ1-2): DSGVTQTPKHLITATGQRVTLRCSPRSGDLSVYWYQQSLDQGLQFLIQYYNGEERAKGNILERFSAQQFPDLHSELNLSSLELGDSALYFCASSADTGEGYTFGSGTRLTVV.

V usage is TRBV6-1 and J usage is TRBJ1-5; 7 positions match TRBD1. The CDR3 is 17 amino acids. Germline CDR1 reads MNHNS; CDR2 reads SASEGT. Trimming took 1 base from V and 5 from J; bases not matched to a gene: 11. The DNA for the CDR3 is TGTGCCAGCAGTGAAGATTATTGGCAGGGGGGGCATCAGCCCCAGCATTTT. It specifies CASSEDYWQGGHQPQHF.

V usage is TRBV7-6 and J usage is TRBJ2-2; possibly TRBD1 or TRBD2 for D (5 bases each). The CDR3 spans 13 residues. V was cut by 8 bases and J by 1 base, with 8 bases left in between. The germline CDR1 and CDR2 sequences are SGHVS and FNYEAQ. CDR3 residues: CASLGRNTGELFF. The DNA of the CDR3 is TGTGCCAGCTTGGGACGGAACACCGGGGAGCTGTTTTTT.

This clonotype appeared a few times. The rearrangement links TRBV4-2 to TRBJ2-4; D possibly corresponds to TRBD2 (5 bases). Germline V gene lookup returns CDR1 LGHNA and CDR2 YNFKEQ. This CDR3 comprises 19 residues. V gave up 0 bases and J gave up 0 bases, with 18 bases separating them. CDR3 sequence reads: CASSQDRPLGGLAKNIQYF. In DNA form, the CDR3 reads TGTGCCAGCAGCCAAGACCGCCCCCTCGGCGGACTAGCCAAAAACATTCAGTACTTC.